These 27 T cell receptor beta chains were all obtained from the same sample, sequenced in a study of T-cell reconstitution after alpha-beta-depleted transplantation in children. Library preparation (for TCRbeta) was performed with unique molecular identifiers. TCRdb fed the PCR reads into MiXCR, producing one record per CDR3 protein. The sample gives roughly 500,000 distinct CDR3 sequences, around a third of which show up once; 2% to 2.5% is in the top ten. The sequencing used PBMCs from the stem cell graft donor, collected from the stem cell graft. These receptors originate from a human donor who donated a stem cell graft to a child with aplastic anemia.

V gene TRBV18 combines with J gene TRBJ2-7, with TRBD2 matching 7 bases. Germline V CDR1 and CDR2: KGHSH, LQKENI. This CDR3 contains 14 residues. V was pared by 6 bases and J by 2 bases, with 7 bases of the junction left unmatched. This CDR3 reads CASSPTREPYEQYV. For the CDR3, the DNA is TGTGCCAGCTCTCCGACGCGGGAGCCCTACGAGCAGTACGTC.

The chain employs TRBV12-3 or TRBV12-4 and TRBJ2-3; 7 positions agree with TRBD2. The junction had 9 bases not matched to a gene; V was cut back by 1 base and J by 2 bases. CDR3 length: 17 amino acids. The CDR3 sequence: CASSLGKLLAVTDTQYF. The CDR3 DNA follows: TGTGCCAGCAGTTTAGGGAAGTTGCTAGCGGTCACAGATACGCAGTATTTT.

This CDR3 is CSARGPGGTEAFF. The CDR3 coding sequence is TGCAGTGCTAGAGGACCTGGGGGGACTGAAGCTTTCTTT. The gene calls are TRBV20-1 and TRBJ1-1; D perhaps matches TRBD1 (5 bases). The CDR3 has 13 amino acids. V shed 1 base and J shed 5 bases, with 11 bases lying between them. Germline CDR1 DFQATT, CDR2 SNEGSKA (reference sequence).

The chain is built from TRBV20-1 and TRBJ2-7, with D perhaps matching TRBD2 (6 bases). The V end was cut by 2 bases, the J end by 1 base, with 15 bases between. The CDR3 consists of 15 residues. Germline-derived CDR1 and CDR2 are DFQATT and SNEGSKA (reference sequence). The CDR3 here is CSARQGSGLSYEQYF. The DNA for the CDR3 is TGCAGTGCTAGACAGGGCAGTGGACTATCCTACGAGCAGTACTTC.

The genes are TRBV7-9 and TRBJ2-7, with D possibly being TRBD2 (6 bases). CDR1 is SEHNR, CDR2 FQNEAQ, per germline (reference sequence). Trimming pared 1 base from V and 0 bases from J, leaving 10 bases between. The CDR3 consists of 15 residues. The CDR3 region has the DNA TGTGCCAGCAGCTTAGTTGGCGGGACCTCCTACGAGCAGTACTTC. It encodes CASSLVGGTSYEQYF.

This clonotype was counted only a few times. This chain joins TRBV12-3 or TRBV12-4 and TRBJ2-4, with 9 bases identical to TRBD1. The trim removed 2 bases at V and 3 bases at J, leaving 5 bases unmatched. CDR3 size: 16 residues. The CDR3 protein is CASSLSGTGLKNIQYF. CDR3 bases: TGTGCCAGCAGTTTATCGGGGACAGGGCTCAAAAACATTCAGTACTTC.

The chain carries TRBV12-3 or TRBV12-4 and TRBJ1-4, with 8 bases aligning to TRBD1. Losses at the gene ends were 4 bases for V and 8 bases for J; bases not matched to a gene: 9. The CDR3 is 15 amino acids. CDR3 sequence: CASSSRTGLREKLFF. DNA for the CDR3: TGTGCCAGCAGTTCAAGGACAGGGCTTAGGGAAAAACTGTTTTTT.

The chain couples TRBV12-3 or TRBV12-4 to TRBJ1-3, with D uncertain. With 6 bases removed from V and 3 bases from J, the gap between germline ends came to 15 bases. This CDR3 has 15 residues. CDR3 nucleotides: TGTGCCAGCAGGGGGTACAGACAACTTGGAAACACCATATATTTT. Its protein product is CASRGYRQLGNTIYF.

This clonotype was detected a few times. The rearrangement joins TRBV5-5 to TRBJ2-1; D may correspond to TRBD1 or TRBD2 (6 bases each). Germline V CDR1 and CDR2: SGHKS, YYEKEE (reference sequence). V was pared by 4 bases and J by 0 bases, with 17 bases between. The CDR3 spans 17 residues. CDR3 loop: CASSPGVRGGSYNEQFF. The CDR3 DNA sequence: TGTGCCAGCAGCCCTGGAGTCAGGGGAGGCTCCTACAATGAGCAGTTCTTC.

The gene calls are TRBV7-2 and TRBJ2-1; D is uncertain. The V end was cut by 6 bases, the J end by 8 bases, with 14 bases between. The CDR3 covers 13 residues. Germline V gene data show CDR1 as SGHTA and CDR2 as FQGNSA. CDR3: CASSAEPNDEQFF. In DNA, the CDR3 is TGTGCCAGCAGTGCAGAGCCCAACGATGAGCAGTTCTTC.

The CDR3 is CASSQAIPGQGAEKLFF. The DNA for the CDR3 is TGCGCCAGCAGCCAAGCTATACCGGGACAGGGGGCCGAAAAACTGTTTTTT. The genes are TRBV4-3 and TRBJ1-4, with 12 bases that match TRBD1. Germline trimming cut 1 base from V and 8 bases from J; bases unmatched to any gene: 8. The CDR3 covers 17 residues. Germline values: CDR1 LGHNA, CDR2 YSLEER.

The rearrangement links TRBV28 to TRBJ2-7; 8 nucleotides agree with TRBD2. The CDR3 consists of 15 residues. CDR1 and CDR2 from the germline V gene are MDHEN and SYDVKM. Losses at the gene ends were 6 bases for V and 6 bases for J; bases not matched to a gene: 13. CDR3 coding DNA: TGTGCCAGCAGCCTCCCGGGAGCGGGAGTTGGCGAGCAGTACTTC. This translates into CASSLPGAGVGEQYF.

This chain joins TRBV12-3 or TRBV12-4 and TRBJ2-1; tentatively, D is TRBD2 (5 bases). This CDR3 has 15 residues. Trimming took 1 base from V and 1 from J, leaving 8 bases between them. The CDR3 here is CASSLGLASYNEQFF. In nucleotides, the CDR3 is TGTGCCAGCAGTTTAGGGCTAGCATCCTACAATGAGCAGTTCTTC.

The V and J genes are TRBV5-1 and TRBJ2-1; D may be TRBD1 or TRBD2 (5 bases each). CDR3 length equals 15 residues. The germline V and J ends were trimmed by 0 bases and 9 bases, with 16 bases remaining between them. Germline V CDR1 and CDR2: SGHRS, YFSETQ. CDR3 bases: TGCGCCAGCAGCTTGGAGTTTAGCGAGAGGGGTGAGCAGTTCTTC. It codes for CASSLEFSERGEQFF.

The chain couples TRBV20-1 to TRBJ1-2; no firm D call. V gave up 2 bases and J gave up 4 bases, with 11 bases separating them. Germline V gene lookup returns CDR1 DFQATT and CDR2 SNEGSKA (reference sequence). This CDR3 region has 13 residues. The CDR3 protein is CSARQAVLYGYTF. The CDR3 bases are TGCAGTGCTAGACAGGCTGTTCTCTATGGCTACACCTTC.

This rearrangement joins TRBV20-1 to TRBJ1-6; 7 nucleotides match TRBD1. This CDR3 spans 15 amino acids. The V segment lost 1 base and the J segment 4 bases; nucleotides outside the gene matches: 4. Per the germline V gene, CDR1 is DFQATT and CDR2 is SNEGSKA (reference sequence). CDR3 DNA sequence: TGCAGTGCTAGAGGCGGGACAGCTTATAATTCACCCCTCCACTTT. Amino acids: CSARGGTAYNSPLHF.

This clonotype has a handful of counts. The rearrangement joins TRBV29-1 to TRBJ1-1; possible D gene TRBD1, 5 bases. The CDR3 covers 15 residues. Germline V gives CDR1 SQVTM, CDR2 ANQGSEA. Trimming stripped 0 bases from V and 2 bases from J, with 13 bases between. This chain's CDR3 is CSVEDPWRGNTEAFF. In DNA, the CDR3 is TGCAGCGTTGAAGATCCATGGAGGGGAAACACTGAAGCTTTCTTT.

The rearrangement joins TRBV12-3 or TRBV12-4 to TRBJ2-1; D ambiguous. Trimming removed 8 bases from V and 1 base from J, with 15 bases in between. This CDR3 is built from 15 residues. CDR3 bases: TGTGCCAGCGGTACTGACTCCCCTTCCTACAATGAGCAGTTCTTC. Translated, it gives CASGTDSPSYNEQFF.

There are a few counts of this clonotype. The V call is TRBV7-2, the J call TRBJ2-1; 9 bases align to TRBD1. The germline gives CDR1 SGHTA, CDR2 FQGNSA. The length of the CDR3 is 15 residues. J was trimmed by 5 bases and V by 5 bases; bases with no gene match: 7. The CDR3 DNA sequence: TGTGCCAGCAGCATAAGACAGGGGGGCCACAATGAGCAGTTCTTC. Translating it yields CASSIRQGGHNEQFF.

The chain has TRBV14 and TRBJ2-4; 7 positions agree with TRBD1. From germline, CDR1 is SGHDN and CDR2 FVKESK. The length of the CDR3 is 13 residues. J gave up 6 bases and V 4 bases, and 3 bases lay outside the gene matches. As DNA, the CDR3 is TGTGCCAGCAGCCCCGCAGGGGGAAACATTCAGTACTTC. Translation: CASSPAGGNIQYF.

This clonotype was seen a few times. CDR3 in amino acids: CSARIREELGNEQFF. For the CDR3, the DNA is TGCAGTGCTAGAATTCGGGAGGAATTGGGCAATGAGCAGTTCTTC. This chain links TRBV20-1 with TRBJ2-1; 7 bases match TRBD2. This CDR3 spans 15 amino acids. Germline lookup yields CDR1 DFQATT and CDR2 SNEGSKA (reference sequence). J was trimmed by 6 bases and V by 2 bases; bases with no gene match: 10.

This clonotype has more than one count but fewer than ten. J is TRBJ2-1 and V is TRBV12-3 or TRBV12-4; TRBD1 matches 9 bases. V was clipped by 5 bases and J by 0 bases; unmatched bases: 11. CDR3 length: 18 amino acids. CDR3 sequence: CASSGGTGRIGSYNEQFF. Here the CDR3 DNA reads TGTGCCAGCAGTGGCGGGACAGGGCGGATCGGCTCCTACAATGAGCAGTTCTTC.

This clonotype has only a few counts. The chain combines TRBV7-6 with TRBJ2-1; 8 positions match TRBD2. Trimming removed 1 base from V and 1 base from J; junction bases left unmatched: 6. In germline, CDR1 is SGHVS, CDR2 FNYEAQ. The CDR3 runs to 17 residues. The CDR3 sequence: CASSLEVAGTSYNEQFF. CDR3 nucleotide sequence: TGTGCCAGCAGCTTAGAGGTAGCGGGAACTTCCTACAATGAGCAGTTCTTC.

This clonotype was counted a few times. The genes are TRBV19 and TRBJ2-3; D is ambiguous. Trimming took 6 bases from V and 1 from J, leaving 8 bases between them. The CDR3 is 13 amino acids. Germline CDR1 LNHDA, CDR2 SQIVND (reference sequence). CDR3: CASRIPGTDTQYF. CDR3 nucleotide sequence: TGTGCCAGTAGAATCCCAGGCACAGATACGCAGTATTTT.

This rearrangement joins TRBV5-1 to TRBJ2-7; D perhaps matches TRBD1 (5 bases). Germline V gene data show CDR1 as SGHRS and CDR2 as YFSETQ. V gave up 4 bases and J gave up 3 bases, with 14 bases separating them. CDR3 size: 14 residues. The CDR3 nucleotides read TGCGCCAGCAGCGCATTAGACAGAAGCTACGAGCAGTACTTC. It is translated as CASSALDRSYEQYF. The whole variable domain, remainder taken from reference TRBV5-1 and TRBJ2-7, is KAGVTQTPRYLIKTRGQQVTLSCSPISGHRSVSWYQQTPGQGLQFLFEYFSETQRNKGNFPGRFSGRQFSNSRSEMNVSTLELGDSALYLCASSALDRSYEQYFGPGTRLTVT.

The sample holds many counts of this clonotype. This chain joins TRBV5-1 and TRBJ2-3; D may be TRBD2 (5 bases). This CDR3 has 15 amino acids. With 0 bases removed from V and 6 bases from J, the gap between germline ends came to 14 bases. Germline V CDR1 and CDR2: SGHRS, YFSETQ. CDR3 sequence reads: CASSLVQRRGDTQYF. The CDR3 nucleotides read TGCGCCAGCAGCTTGGTCCAGCGGCGAGGGGATACGCAGTATTTT.

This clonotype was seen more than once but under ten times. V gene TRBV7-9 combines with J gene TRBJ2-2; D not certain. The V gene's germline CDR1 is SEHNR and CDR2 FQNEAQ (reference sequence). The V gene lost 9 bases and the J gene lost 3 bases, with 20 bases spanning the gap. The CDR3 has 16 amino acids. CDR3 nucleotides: TGTGCCAGTAAAGAATTGGCCTCAATAGACACCGGGGAGCTGTTTTTT. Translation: CASKELASIDTGELFF.